The next 8 T cell receptor beta chains were all read from a single sample in a study of T cell changes during pregnancy in multiple sclerosis. This table comes from immunoSEQ multiplex PCR, and its TCRdb copy is limited to in-frame clones, with some not included. The repertoire includes fewer than 70,000 clones, 85% to 90% of them detected once, and roughly 5.3% sits in the top ten. Sample: peripheral blood from another person, used as feeder cells. The receptors stem from a human donor whose cells served as feeder cells for cultures in a pregnancy study.

The chain joins TRBV5-1 to TRBJ1-2, with a tentative D call TRBD1 (5 bases). V shed 0 bases and J shed 8 bases, with 11 bases lying between them. This CDR3 spans 13 amino acids. The germline gives CDR1 SGHRS, CDR2 YFSETQ. The CDR3 loop reads CASSLEPGRGYTF. For the CDR3, the DNA is TGCGCCAGCAGCTTGGAGCCAGGGCGAGGCTACACCTTC.

The chain combines TRBV6-1 with TRBJ1-4, with D perhaps matching TRBD1 (5 bases). The CDR3 spans 16 residues. CDR1 MNHNS and CDR2 SASEGT come from the germline V gene. V was clipped by 2 bases and J by 8 bases, with 18 bases between them. CDR3 nucleotides: TGTGCCAGCAGTGAATCCCCCGGGACGGGATGGGAAAAACTGTTTTTT. Translation gives CASSESPGTGWEKLFF.

This chain connects TRBV19 to TRBJ2-1, with 9 bases aligning to TRBD2. Trimming cost V 4 bases and J 3 bases; bases outside gene matches: 7. Germline values: CDR1 LNHDA, CDR2 SQIVND (reference sequence). The CDR3 length is 16 residues. CDR3 DNA sequence: TGTGCCAGTAGTAGACTAGCGGAAGGCCTCTACAATGAGCAGTTCTTC. This translates into CASSRLAEGLYNEQFF.

The chain links TRBV29-1 to TRBJ2-1; possibly TRBD2 for D (5 bases). The CDR3 is 13 amino acids. The V end lost 4 bases, the J end lost 9 bases, and 16 bases lay between the germline ends. Germline V gives CDR1 SQVTM, CDR2 ANQGSEA. CDR3 DNA: TGCAGCGTTGGACTACTCATCGAGAGTGAGCAGTTCTTC. Translating it yields CSVGLLIESEQFF.

V is TRBV9 and J is TRBJ1-2; D call uncertain. The germline V gene has CDR1 SGDLS and CDR2 YYNGEE. The germline V and J ends were trimmed by 0 bases and 7 bases, with 19 bases remaining between them. CDR3 length: 16 amino acids. The CDR3: CASSVDPPAQGSGYTF. The CDR3, as DNA: TGTGCCAGCAGCGTAGACCCCCCAGCTCAAGGTTCTGGCTACACCTTC.

This rearrangement joins TRBV5-1 to TRBJ1-1, with D possibly TRBD1 on 5 matching bases. V gave up 2 bases and J gave up 5 bases, with 16 bases separating them. In germline, CDR1 is SGHRS, CDR2 YFSETQ. The CDR3 is 15 residues long. CDR3 amino acids: CASSFQGASGTEAFF. DNA of the CDR3: TGCGCCAGCAGCTTTCAGGGTGCGAGCGGTACTGAAGCTTTCTTT. Using reference TRBV5-1 and TRBJ1-1 for the parts outside the CDR3, the full variable domain is KAGVTQTPRYLIKTRGQQVTLSCSPISGHRSVSWYQQTPGQGLQFLFEYFSETQRNKGNFPGRFSGRQFSNSRSEMNVSTLELGDSALYLCASSFQGASGTEAFFGQGTRLTVV.

The J gene is TRBJ1-2, the V gene TRBV6-6, with D uncertain. Germline CDR1 reads MNHNY; CDR2 reads SVGAGI (reference sequence). With 0 bases removed from V and 6 bases from J, the gap between germline ends came to 11 bases. The CDR3 has 14 residues. CDR3 sequence: CASSYSGQRDGYTF. The DNA for the CDR3 is TGTGCCAGCAGTTACTCTGGCCAGAGGGATGGCTACACCTTC.

V usage is TRBV27 and J usage is TRBJ1-6; 10 bases match TRBD1. This CDR3 is built from 13 residues. Germline CDR1 reads MNHEY; CDR2 reads SMNVEV (reference sequence). Trimming at V came to 6 bases and at J to 8 bases, leaving 1 base not matched to a gene. The DNA of the CDR3 is TGTGCCAGCAGCGGGACAGGGGATTCACCCCTCCACTTT. It yields the protein CASSGTGDSPLHF.